Sequencing of this TCR beta chain was carried out in a study of cytomegalovirus exposure and HLA in healthy donors. General study findings and limits: Productive rates of about 87% or about 30% were seen for most TCR beta V segments in an earlier analysis. Beyond CMV serostatus, there was no information to go on about immune exposure. HLA restriction was apparent for most CMV-associated TCR beta chains in a later analysis.

The CDR3 loop spans 17 amino acids. The germline CDR1 and CDR2 sequences are SNHLY and FYNNEI. V dropped 6 bases and J dropped 1; count of bases not matched to a gene: 8. 13 Jbeta primers and 60 Vbeta primers were used for the PCR. The repertoire was sequenced with immunoSEQ multiplex PCR; TCRdb's copy has only in-frame clones and lacks some. This table holds about 65,000 clones, approximately 78% found once. In the case of this clone: What it binds is not known.

J is TRBJ2-5 and V is TRBV2; 13 nucleotides align to TRBD2. Sequenced material: PBMCs. The clonotype comes from a girl between 5 and 17 years old in good health and CMV-seropositive. CDR3 sequence (DNA): TGTGCCAGCAGGAGGACTAGCGGGAGCGGATTCCAAGAGACCCAGTACTTC. The encoded protein is CASRRTSGSGFQETQYF. Complete variable domain (other parts from reference TRBV2 and TRBJ2-5): EPEVTQTPSHQVTQMGQEVILRCVPISNHLYFYWYRQILGQKVEFLVSFYNNEISEKSEIFDDQFSVERPDGSNFTLKIRSTKLEDSAMYFCASRRTSGSGFQETQYFGPGTRLLVL.